The clone carrying this TCR beta chain was found many times. The antigen remains undetermined. CDR3 length: 11 amino acids. Germline values: CDR1 SEHNR, CDR2 FQNEAQ (reference sequence). Between the trimmed V and J ends, which lost 0 bases and 8 bases, there was a span of 4 bases. Amplification yielded TCR beta CDR3 regions, with RNA transcripts as the source. HTBI primers drove first-round RT-PCR of the TCR CDR3. One entry per CDR3 protein results from TCRdb running MiXCR on the multiplex PCR reads. The table has a few hundred thousand distinct CDR3 sequences, approximately 13% seen once; the top ten hold almost 35%. These data come from a study of T cells in Graves' hyperthyroidism and ophthalmopathy. Study-wide results and caveats: Blood shared most expanded thyroid clonotypes above 0.001. A 13 V-J signature model discriminated ophthalmopathy versus stable hyperthyroidism.

Over 9 ml of fresh peripheral blood supplied the PBMCs. The rearrangement joins TRBV7-9 to TRBJ1-1, with D unclear. The sequencing input was blood. This clonotype was obtained from a woman aged 40-49 years with Graves' ophthalmopathy. The CDR3 sequence: CASSLAYEAFF. The CDR3 coding sequence is TGTGCCAGCAGCTTAGCATACGAAGCTTTCTTT.